The 32 T cell receptor beta chains below were found in one sample sequenced in a study of graft-versus-host responses after intestinal transplantation. Their target antigens are unknown. Libraries were prepared by immunoSEQ multiplex PCR; TCRdb keeps only in-frame clonotypes and omits some of them. The table lists roughly 99,000 clones, 80% to 95% of them singletons, with less than 0.08% in the top ten. Here the sequenced sample was unstimulated CD8+ T cells sorted from spleen or lymph node cells, taken before transplant. The source of these receptors is a human donor who was the organ donor for an intestinal transplant.

The chain couples TRBV28 to TRBJ1-5; 8 bases align to TRBD1. CDR3 length equals 22 residues. Trimming cost V 2 bases and J 2 bases; bases outside gene matches: 23. CDR1 is MDHEN and CDR2 is SYDVKM in the germline V gene. DNA for the CDR3: TGTGCCAGCAGTTTAGGACAGGGAGGACCTCCTTATTATCTTTCTGGCAATCAGCCCCAGCATTTT. Translation: CASSLGQGGPPYYLSGNQPQHF. Full variable domain (outside the CDR3, taken from reference TRBV28 and TRBJ1-5): DVKVTQSSRYLVKRTGEKVFLECVQDMDHENMFWYRQDPGLGLRLIYFSYDVKMKEKGDIPEGYSVSREKKERFSLILESASTNQTSMYLCASSLGQGGPPYYLSGNQPQHFGDGTRLSIL.

This clone was counted a few times. The junction shows a germline mismatch at one end, possibly a read error. This chain connects TRBV5-8 to TRBJ1-2; TRBD1 aligns across 7 bases. Germline V gene sequence: CDR1 SGHTS, CDR2 YDEGEE. The CDR3 is made up of 14 amino acids. CDR3 sequence reads: CATYPGGRNGRLAF. The CDR3 DNA is TGTGCCACCTACCCAGGGGGTAGGAACGGACGACTTGCCTTC.

V usage is TRBV11-2 and J usage is TRBJ1-4; 7 bases match TRBD1. The CDR3 has 15 residues. Germline V CDR1 and CDR2: SGHAT, FQNNGV. Trimming took 6 bases from V and 7 from J; bases not matched to a gene: 11. The CDR3, as DNA: TGTGCCAGCAGTTTCGGACAGGCAGGAGGTGAAAAACTGTTTTTT. Encoded protein: CASSFGQAGGEKLFF.

The chain combines TRBV11-3 with TRBJ2-1; 9 bases align to TRBD1. Germline trimming cut 5 bases from V and 5 bases from J; bases unmatched to any gene: 4. Germline values: CDR1 SGHNT, CDR2 YENEEA. The CDR3 covers 14 residues. Here the CDR3 reads CASSSRDRDNEQFF. In nucleotides, the CDR3 is TGTGCCAGCAGCAGCCGGGACAGGGACAATGAGCAGTTCTTC.

The CDR3 DNA reads as TGCGCCAGCAGCCTGGGTTCGGGGAACACTGAAGCTTTCTTT. Residues: CASSLGSGNTEAFF. The chain joins TRBV4-1 to TRBJ1-1; no reliable D call. In germline, CDR1 is MGHRA, CDR2 YSYEKL. With 4 bases removed from V and 1 base from J, the gap between germline ends came to 10 bases. The CDR3 spans 14 residues.

This rearrangement joins TRBV7-3 to TRBJ1-2, with a possible D match to TRBD1 (6 bases). The CDR3 sequence is 15 residues long. Between the trimmed V and J ends, which lost 5 bases and 4 bases, there was a span of 17 bases. Germline V CDR1 and CDR2: SGHTA, FQGTGA. In DNA form, the CDR3 reads TGTGCCAGCAGCCCAACATCGACAGGCTTCTATGGCTACACCTTC. The encoded protein is CASSPTSTGFYGYTF. Supplemented by reference TRBV7-3 and TRBJ1-2, the full variable domain reads GAGVSQTPSNKVTEKGKYVELRCDPISGHTALYWYRQSLGQGPEFLIYFQGTGAADDSGLPNDRFFAVRPEGSVSTLKIQRTERGDSAVYLCASSPTSTGFYGYTFGSGTRLTVV.

The chain uses TRBV28 and TRBJ1-4; weak D call: TRBD1 (6 bases). The germline V gene encodes CDR1 MDHEN and CDR2 SYDVKM. The CDR3 totals 14 residues. With 10 bases removed from V and 6 bases from J, the gap between germline ends came to 18 bases. In nucleotides, the CDR3 is TGTGCCACCACCGACGGGACACGATATGAAAAACTGTTTTTT. Protein product: CATTDGTRYEKLFF.

With regard to this clone: Other DNA sequences in this sample translate to the same CDR3. The chain uses TRBV11-2 and TRBJ2-2, with TRBD2 identical over 8 bases. The CDR3 totals 16 residues. CDR1 is SGHAT and CDR2 is FQNNGV in the germline V gene. The V segment lost 5 bases and the J segment 6 bases; nucleotides outside the gene matches: 11. The CDR3 sequence: CASSHGLAGSAGELFF. The CDR3, as DNA: TGTGCCAGCAGCCACGGATTAGCGGGATCGGCCGGGGAGCTGTTTTTT.

This clone appeared a single time. The gene calls are TRBV30 and TRBJ2-7; weak D call: TRBD1 (7 bases). Trimming removed 2 bases at V and 4 bases at J, with 21 bases between. Germline V gene sequence: CDR1 GTSNPN, CDR2 SVGIG (reference sequence). This CDR3 contains 16 residues. The CDR3 DNA follows: TGTGCCTGGAGTACCAAGGGGGCAGGGGCGGGGTACGAGCAGTACTTC. Translating it yields CAWSTKGAGAGYEQYF.

The genes are TRBV27 and TRBJ2-7, with 9 bases lining up with TRBD1. Germline V gene data show CDR1 as MNHEY and CDR2 as SMNVEV (reference sequence). V lost 5 bases and J lost 4; bases outside the gene matches: 6. The CDR3 spans 14 residues. CDR3 nucleotide sequence: TGTGCCAGCAGTCTTACAGGGGGCGGGTACGAGCAGTACTTC. Translating it yields CASSLTGGGYEQYF.

The CDR3 nucleotides read TGTGCCAGCCTTAATCTCAGGGAGGGCACTGAAGCTTTCTTT. It specifies CASLNLREGTEAFF. This chain links TRBV28 with TRBJ1-1; D may be TRBD1 (5 bases). V dropped 8 bases and J dropped 4 bases, with 17 bases sitting between them. The CDR3 consists of 14 residues. CDR1 and CDR2 (germline): MDHEN, SYDVKM.

The chain carries TRBV28 and TRBJ2-5; D might be TRBD2 (5 bases). Judging by the DNA end, TRBJ2-7 fits better; the J call may be wrong. CDR1 MDHEN and CDR2 SYDVKM come from the germline V gene. This CDR3 contains 13 residues. The CDR3 bases are TGTGCCAGCAGTCCCACGGGCGGGTACGAGCAGTACTTC. It codes for CASSPTGGYEQYF.

V usage is TRBV5-1 and J usage is TRBJ2-3; 11 bases agree with TRBD2. Trimming cost V 4 bases and J 2 bases; bases outside gene matches: 6. Germline CDR1 and CDR2: SGHRS and YFSETQ. The CDR3 extends over 16 amino acids. The CDR3, as DNA: TGCGCCAGCAGCGCTCGACTAGCGGGGAACACAGATACGCAGTATTTT. The encoded protein is CASSARLAGNTDTQYF.

The chain carries TRBV16 and TRBJ2-7; tentatively, D is TRBD1 (5 bases). This CDR3 has 16 residues. Germline lookup yields CDR1 KGHSY and CDR2 FQNENV. V was shortened by 3 bases and J by 6 bases, with 21 bases between the two germline ends. DNA of the CDR3: TGTGCCAGCAGCCATAAGGACACAGGACCTAGAGGCGAGCAGTACTTC. It translates to CASSHKDTGPRGEQYF.

The J gene is TRBJ2-7, the V gene TRBV4-1; tentative D call: TRBD2 (5 bases). The V and J ends lost 2 bases and 4 bases respectively, with 12 bases between them. CDR1 is MGHRA and CDR2 is YSYEKL in the germline V gene. The CDR3 covers 14 residues. As DNA, the CDR3 is TGCGCCAGCAGCCAAAGGCAGACTACTTACGAGCAGTACTTC. This sequence encodes CASSQRQTTYEQYF.

This rearrangement joins TRBV6-5 to TRBJ1-2; 7 nucleotides match TRBD1. The CDR3 consists of 14 residues. Germline loops: CDR1 MNHEY, CDR2 SVGAGI. V lost 5 bases, J lost 3 bases, and 6 bases stayed unmatched. CDR3 nucleotides: TGTGCCAGCAGTCCGACAGGGCCGTACTATGGCTACACCTTC. This translates into CASSPTGPYYGYTF.

V and J are TRBV7-8 and TRBJ1-4, with D tentatively TRBD1 (5 bases). The CDR3 has 20 residues. V lost 3 bases, J lost 7 bases, and 30 bases lay in between. The germline V gene encodes CDR1 SGHVS and CDR2 FQNEAQ. The CDR3 reads CASSFSGGRGAGGWFEKLFF. CDR3 sequence (DNA): TGTGCCAGCAGCTTTAGTGGGGGGAGAGGAGCTGGGGGGTGGTTTGAAAAACTGTTTTTT.

This chain links TRBV7-9 with TRBJ1-1; D remains unclear. Germline loops: CDR1 SEHNR, CDR2 FQNEAQ (reference sequence). The CDR3 extends over 13 amino acids. The ends were cut back, 1 base at V and 1 base at J, with 4 bases in the middle. The DNA for the CDR3 is TGTGCCAGCAGCTTAGGGGCGAACACTGAAGCTTTCTTT. Translated, it gives CASSLGANTEAFF.

V is TRBV12-5 and J is TRBJ1-5, with D maybe TRBD1 (5 bases). V shed 3 bases and J shed 7 bases, with 13 bases lying between them. This CDR3 region has 14 residues. Germline-derived CDR1 and CDR2 are LGHNT and FRNRAP. The CDR3 spells CASGFWGRSQPQHF. The CDR3 DNA reads as TGTGCTAGTGGTTTTTGGGGCCGGAGCCAGCCCCAGCATTTT.

This chain connects TRBV5-5 to TRBJ1-1; maybe TRBD1 (5 bases). CDR1 and CDR2 (germline): SGHKS, YYEKEE (reference sequence). The CDR3 extends over 13 amino acids. The V end lost 4 bases, the J end lost 7 bases, and 14 bases lay between the germline ends. The CDR3 is CASSATGLVEAFF. The CDR3 DNA reads TGTGCCAGCAGCGCTACAGGCCTAGTTGAAGCTTTCTTT.

The rearrangement links TRBV13 to TRBJ1-3, with D maybe TRBD1 (5 bases). The CDR3 consists of 14 residues. The V gene's germline CDR1 is PRHDT and CDR2 FYEKMQ (reference sequence). V lost 5 bases, J lost 7 bases, and 15 bases lay in between. CDR3: CASSPPGSGNTIYF. In DNA form, the CDR3 reads TGTGCCAGCAGCCCACCAGGGTCCGGGAACACCATATATTTT.

The chain uses TRBV28 and TRBJ1-1, with TRBD1 matching 7 bases. From germline, CDR1 is MDHEN and CDR2 SYDVKM. Trimming cost V 6 bases and J 6 bases; bases outside gene matches: 10. The CDR3 runs to 14 residues. CDR3 residues: CASRLHRDSSEAFF. Written as DNA, the CDR3 is TGTGCCAGCAGACTACACCGGGACAGCTCTGAAGCTTTCTTT.

This clone turned up a few times. The chain combines TRBV25-1 with TRBJ1-3; possibly TRBD1 for D (6 bases). Looked up from germline, CDR1 is MGHDK and CDR2 is SYGVNS. V lost 2 bases, J lost 7 bases, and 6 bases lay in between. The CDR3 runs 12 residues. CDR3 amino acids: CASSEQGNTIYF. For the CDR3, the DNA is TGTGCCAGCAGTGAACAGGGGAACACCATATATTTT.

The J gene is TRBJ2-5, the V gene TRBV28, with 7 bases fitting TRBD1. The last part of the DNA fits TRBJ2-7 better; the J call may be wrong. The CDR3 runs to 14 residues. Germline V CDR1 and CDR2: MDHEN, SYDVKM. The CDR3 spells CASSPTGNPYEQYF. Here the CDR3 DNA reads TGTGCCAGCAGTCCGACAGGGAATCCCTACGAGCAGTACTTC.

This chain uses TRBV30 with TRBJ2-5; 10 bases match TRBD2. The CDR3 runs to 13 residues. Germline loops: CDR1 GTSNPN, CDR2 SVGIG (reference sequence). The J segment lost 4 bases and the V segment lost 4 bases, leaving 3 bases of the junction unmatched. The CDR3 here is CAWTSGGGETQYF. CDR3 DNA sequence: TGTGCCTGGACTAGCGGGGGCGGAGAGACCCAGTACTTC.

The chain is built from TRBV14 and TRBJ1-5; 8 bases match TRBD1. J lost 9 bases, V lost 2 bases, and 6 bases had no gene match. The CDR3 is made up of 14 amino acids. CDR1 and CDR2 from the germline V gene are SGHDN and FVKESK. CDR3 sequence reads: CASSQKQGGWPQHF. For the CDR3, the DNA is TGTGCCAGCAGCCAAAAACAGGGGGGTTGGCCCCAGCATTTT.

The chain couples TRBV19 to TRBJ2-3; 10 bases line up with TRBD2. V lost 4 bases and J lost 5; bases outside the gene matches: 6. Germline CDR1 reads LNHDA; CDR2 reads SQIVND (reference sequence). The CDR3 is 15 amino acids. The CDR3: CASSTRLAGGDTQYF. In DNA, the CDR3 is TGTGCCAGTAGTACTAGACTAGCGGGCGGAGATACGCAGTATTTT.

The chain couples TRBV5-4 to TRBJ2-3, with 13 bases fitting TRBD2. CDR3 length: 15 amino acids. The germline CDR1 and CDR2 sequences are SGHNT and YYREEE (reference sequence). The V and J ends lost 2 bases and 4 bases, in that order; junction bases with no gene match: 1. The CDR3 loop is CASSLLAGGSDTQYF. The DNA of the CDR3 is TGTGCCAGCAGCTTACTAGCGGGGGGGTCAGATACGCAGTATTTT. The full variable domain, in which reference TRBV5-4 and TRBJ2-3 provide the parts outside the CDR3, is ETGVTQSPTHLIKTRGQQVTLRCSSQSGHNTVSWYQQALGQGPQFIFQYYREEENGRGNFPPRFSGLQFPNYSSELNVNALELDDSALYLCASSLLAGGSDTQYFGPGTRLTVL.

V usage is TRBV29-1 and J usage is TRBJ1-2; maybe TRBD1 (6 bases). V was clipped by 1 base and J by 5 bases, with 17 bases between them. Looked up from germline, CDR1 is SQVTM and CDR2 is ANQGSEA. This CDR3 is built from 15 residues. DNA of the CDR3: TGCAGCGTTGAAGTTCTTACAGGGAATGGTTATGGCTACACCTTC. Its protein product is CSVEVLTGNGYGYTF. The variable domain in full, with the rest retrieved from reference TRBV29-1 and TRBJ1-2, is SAVISQKPSRDICQRGTSLTIQCQVDSQVTMMFWYRQQPGQSLTLIATANQGSEATYESGFVIDKFPISRPNLTFSTLTVSNMSPEDSSIYLCSVEVLTGNGYGYTFGSGTRLTVV.

The chain uses TRBV7-2 and TRBJ2-1; TRBD2 agrees at 7 bases. J lost 8 bases, V lost 1 base, and 11 bases had no gene match. The CDR3 extends over 16 amino acids. Germline V gives CDR1 SGHTA, CDR2 FQGNSA. This chain's CDR3 is CASSLEGSAGPHEQFF. The CDR3 DNA is TGTGCCAGCAGCTTAGAAGGATCAGCGGGGCCCCATGAGCAGTTCTTC.

The chain employs TRBV6-5 and TRBJ2-5; D call uncertain. Germline CDR1 is MNHEY and CDR2 is SVGAGI. This CDR3 has 15 residues. V lost 4 bases and J lost 5, with 17 bases in between. The CDR3 loop is CASSSNVAYPETQYF. DNA of the CDR3: TGTGCCAGCAGTTCCAACGTGGCTTATCCTGAGACCCAGTACTTC.

V gene TRBV6-4 combines with J gene TRBJ2-2, with 9 bases aligning to TRBD2. The CDR3 is made up of 14 amino acids. Germline V CDR1 and CDR2: MRHNA, SNTAGT. The J segment lost 4 bases and the V segment lost 3 bases, leaving 0 bases of the junction unmatched. Here the CDR3 DNA reads TGTGCCAGCAGTGAGCGGGGGGGCACCGGGGAGCTGTTTTTT. Translation: CASSERGGTGELFF.